This T cell receptor (beta chain) derives from a study of T cell repertoires in cytomegalovirus infection. One entry per CDR3 protein, called by TCRdb with MiXCR from the reads. The profile shows about 500,000 distinct CDR3 sequences, 30% to 40% of them singletons. This clonotype was counted a few times. Its antigen is as yet unknown. Specimen: cultured PBMCs, collected from culture after CMV antigen stimulation. The TCR originated in a human donor in good health (CMV status not recorded). Some clones in this sample may be carry-over from other donors' samples.

CDR3: CASSPPGQRETQYF. The CDR3 coding sequence is TGTGCCAGCAGTCCCCCGGGACAGAGAGAGACCCAGTACTTC. The chain links TRBV28 to TRBJ2-5; 7 nucleotides align to TRBD1. CDR1 and CDR2 (germline): MDHEN, SYDVKM. CDR3 size: 14 residues. J gave up 4 bases and V 5 bases, and 7 bases lay outside the gene matches.